This T cell receptor (beta chain) was observed in a study of cytomegalovirus exposure and HLA in healthy donors. Overall study results and limits: Researchers counted around 170 TCR beta chains as cytomegalovirus-associated. Despite most TCR sequences being rare, some public TCRs occurred in many donors. CMV antigen specificity was confirmed in vitro for a few CMV-associated chains. According to a subsequent analysis, TCR clusters identified in the first cohort showed a tendency to co-occur across the approximately 120 validation repertoires.

The repertoire was sequenced with immunoSEQ multiplex PCR; TCRdb's copy has only in-frame clones and lacks some. Counted here are roughly 150,000 clones, over 80% occurring once; the ten biggest clones make up approximately 2%. As concerns this clone: Antigen specificity is unknown.

Germline CDR1 reads MNHNY; CDR2 reads SVGAGI (reference sequence). Trimming removed 3 bases at V and 3 bases at J, with 12 bases between. The CDR3 is 14 residues long. The chain combines TRBV6-6 with TRBJ2-7; perhaps TRBD1 as D (6 bases). Input material: PBMCs. The TCR originated in a young man in good health and CMV-seropositive. Written as DNA, the CDR3 is TGTGCCAGCAGTTATGGTGGACAGAACTACGAGCAGTACTTC. This codes for CASSYGGQNYEQYF.